The 21 T cell receptor beta chains presented below share a single source sample, sequenced in a study of blood T cell repertoires in COVID-19. Sequencing was performed with immunoSEQ multiplex PCR; in TCRdb, only in-frame clones are kept and a portion is missing. The sample includes 230,000 or so clones, roughly 89% seen only once; the top ten take roughly 5%. Sequences were obtained from peripheral blood. The receptors derive from a woman between 40 and 55 years old who had recovered from COVID-19.

This rearrangement joins TRBV12-5 to TRBJ2-7, with 14 positions matching TRBD2. The V segment lost 6 bases and the J segment 3 bases; nucleotides outside the gene matches: 4. This CDR3 is built from 15 residues. Germline CDR1 is LGHNT and CDR2 is FRNRAP. The CDR3 nucleotides read TGTGCTAGTGGGAAGGGACTAGCGGGGGTCTACGAGCAGTACGTC. The encoded protein is CASGKGLAGVYEQYV.

This chain uses TRBV14 with TRBJ2-1, with TRBD2 matching over 10 bases. Per germline, CDR1 SGHDN and CDR2 FVKESK. V lost 4 bases to trimming and J lost 0 bases; unmatched junction nucleotides: 3. The CDR3 sequence is 16 residues long. This CDR3 reads CASSPLAGDSYNEQFF. The CDR3 nucleotides read TGTGCCAGCAGCCCCCTAGCGGGAGACTCCTACAATGAGCAGTTCTTC.

This CDR3 reads CASSLGTSGSATLNTQYF. The CDR3 DNA reads as TGTGCCAGCTCACTCGGGACTAGCGGGAGTGCGACTTTAAATACGCAGTATTTT. The chain employs TRBV18 and TRBJ2-3; 14 nucleotides match TRBD2. This CDR3 region has 18 residues. J was trimmed by 7 bases and V by 4 bases; bases with no gene match: 13. Germline V gene sequence: CDR1 KGHSH, CDR2 LQKENI.

V usage is TRBV19 and J usage is TRBJ2-1, with 9 positions matching TRBD2. Trimming at V came to 6 bases and at J to 7 bases, leaving 16 bases not matched to a gene. The CDR3 is made up of 17 amino acids. Germline V gene data show CDR1 as LNHDA and CDR2 as SQIVND (reference sequence). CDR3 coding DNA: TGTGCCAGTAGCTCCGATCGTAGAGGGCTAGCGGGGAATGAGCAGTTCTTC. Residues: CASSSDRRGLAGNEQFF.

The rearrangement uses TRBV5-1 and TRBJ2-2, with D unclear. From germline, CDR1 is SGHRS and CDR2 YFSETQ. V was trimmed by 1 base and J by 2 bases, leaving 15 bases between them. The CDR3 covers 17 residues. DNA of the CDR3: TGCGCCAGCAGCTTGTCGGCGCAGGCGACAAACACCGGGGAGCTGTTTTTT. This sequence encodes CASSLSAQATNTGELFF.

This chain joins TRBV24-1 and TRBJ1-2, with TRBD1 identical over 11 bases. The V gene's germline CDR1 is KGHDR and CDR2 SFDVKD. V trimming: 4 bases; J trimming: 9 bases; junction bases outside the gene matches: 9. This CDR3 region has 15 residues. CDR3 in amino acids: CATSDPGQGAPSYTF. CDR3 nucleotides: TGTGCCACCAGTGACCCAGGACAGGGGGCGCCCAGCTACACCTTC.

The chain carries TRBV27 and TRBJ1-2; D is unresolved. The CDR3 is 13 amino acids. Looked up from germline, CDR1 is MNHEY and CDR2 is SMNVEV (reference sequence). V lost 5 bases, J lost 4 bases, and 11 bases lay in between. The CDR3 loop reads CASSPLSSYGYTF. CDR3 bases: TGTGCCAGCAGTCCACTATCGAGCTATGGCTACACCTTC.

This rearrangement joins TRBV5-1 to TRBJ2-3, with 7 bases that match TRBD2. The ends lost 4 bases at V and 0 bases at J; junction bases unmatched: 11. Germline lookup yields CDR1 SGHRS and CDR2 YFSETQ. The CDR3 totals 17 residues. The CDR3 here is CASSGGRASGSTDTQYF. DNA for the CDR3: TGCGCCAGCAGCGGGGGTCGGGCTAGCGGTAGCACAGATACGCAGTATTTT.

V usage is TRBV3-1 (or the pseudogene TRBV3-2) and J usage is TRBJ2-5; TRBD2 might be the D (7 bases). The CDR3 extends over 13 amino acids. The V and J ends lost 4 bases and 3 bases respectively, with 9 bases between them. The V gene's germline CDR1 is LGHDT and CDR2 YNNKEL (reference sequence). The CDR3 region is CASSRGGEETQYF. As DNA, the CDR3 is TGTGCCAGCAGCCGAGGGGGGGAAGAGACCCAGTACTTC.

The chain uses TRBV7-2 and TRBJ2-2, with a tentative D call TRBD2 (7 bases). The V gene's germline CDR1 is SGHTA and CDR2 FQGNSA. The CDR3 loop spans 16 amino acids. V lost 3 bases, J lost 0 bases, and 11 bases lay in between. The CDR3 DNA reads TGTGCCAGCAGCTTTTGGGGGGGCGCGAACACCGGGGAGCTGTTTTTT. Translated, it gives CASSFWGGANTGELFF. Combining the CDR3 with reference TRBV7-2 and TRBJ2-2 gives the whole variable domain GAGVSQSPSNKVTEKGKDVELRCDPISGHTALYWYRQSLGQGLEFLIYFQGNSAPDKSGLPSDRFSAERTGGSVSTLTIQRTQQEDSAVYLCASSFWGGANTGELFFGEGSRLTVL.

The chain recombines TRBV10-3 with TRBJ2-7; TRBD1 is a possible D gene (7 bases). The CDR3 is 14 residues long. Per germline, CDR1 ENHRY and CDR2 SYGVKD. V gave up 7 bases and J gave up 1 base, with 14 bases separating them. The CDR3 sequence is CAIKGGDRSYEQYF. CDR3 in DNA: TGTGCCATCAAGGGCGGGGACAGATCCTACGAGCAGTACTTC.

CDR3 bases: TGCGCCAGCAGTGGGTCAGCAGGGGGCGGGGGTAAGGATGAGCAGTTCTTC. It specifies CASSGSAGGGGKDEQFF. V and J are TRBV10-1 and TRBJ2-1, with a weak D call TRBD1 (8 bases). V lost 4 bases and J 8 bases, leaving 24 bases between the germline ends. The length of the CDR3 is 17 residues. Per the germline V gene, CDR1 is WNHNN and CDR2 is SYGVQD (reference sequence).

CDR3: CASSSLLAGDNEQFF. The CDR3 coding sequence is TGTGCCAGCAGCTCCCTGTTAGCGGGAGATAATGAGCAGTTCTTC. The rearrangement links TRBV5-8 to TRBJ2-1; 9 positions agree with TRBD2. CDR1 SGHTS and CDR2 YDEGEE come from the germline V gene. J gave up 7 bases and V 3 bases, and 8 bases lay outside the gene matches. The CDR3 length is 15 residues.

This clone occurred a few times. V and J are TRBV19 and TRBJ2-6, with a tentative D call TRBD1 (6 bases). This CDR3 region has 15 residues. Trimming removed 5 bases at V and 4 bases at J, with 12 bases between. The germline gives CDR1 LNHDA, CDR2 SQIVND (reference sequence). The CDR3: CASSPTGTGANVLTF. CDR3 bases: TGTGCCAGTAGTCCAACAGGGACGGGGGCCAACGTCCTGACTTTC.

The chain has TRBV19 and TRBJ1-2, with unresolved D. The germline gives CDR1 LNHDA, CDR2 SQIVND (reference sequence). V shed 4 bases and J shed 5 bases, with 5 bases lying between them. This CDR3 has 11 residues. CDR3: CASSTGYGYTF. CDR3 bases: TGTGCCAGTAGTACAGGTTATGGCTACACCTTC.

The CDR3 DNA reads as TGTGCCAGCAGTCCCCCTCGCGGGCGGCGGAACCAAGAGACCCAGTACTTC. Translation gives CASSPPRGRRNQETQYF. V and J are TRBV27 and TRBJ2-5, with D possibly being TRBD2 (5 bases). There are 17 residues in the CDR3. From germline, CDR1 is MNHEY and CDR2 SMNVEV (reference sequence). Trimming shortened V by 5 bases and J by 0 bases, and 19 bases separated the two germline ends.

CDR3 bases: TGTGCCAGCACACTAGCGGCTGAAAACATTCAGTACTTC. This codes for CASTLAAENIQYF. The chain carries TRBV2 and TRBJ2-4, with TRBD2 matching 8 bases. The V gene's germline CDR1 is SNHLY and CDR2 FYNNEI. V lost 7 bases to trimming and J lost 5 bases; unmatched junction nucleotides: 4. The CDR3 has 13 amino acids.

J is TRBJ2-5 and V is TRBV5-4, with a tentative D call TRBD2 (6 bases). The ends were cut back, 2 bases at V and 5 bases at J, with 13 bases in the middle. This CDR3 has 14 residues. Germline V gives CDR1 SGHNT, CDR2 YYREEE (reference sequence). DNA of the CDR3: TGTGCCAGCAGCTTACCGGGGGAGCGGGAGACCCAGTACTTC. This gives the protein CASSLPGERETQYF.

The chain employs TRBV27 and TRBJ1-2, with TRBD1 identical over 9 bases. Trimming at V came to 4 bases and at J to 5 bases, leaving 8 bases not matched to a gene. Germline V gene lookup returns CDR1 MNHEY and CDR2 SMNVEV (reference sequence). The CDR3 sequence is 15 residues long. The CDR3 region is CASSSLGQGSYGYTF. The CDR3 region has the DNA TGTGCCAGCAGTTCGTTAGGACAGGGGAGTTATGGCTACACCTTC.

The chain is built from TRBV10-3 and TRBJ2-7; 8 bases fit TRBD2. This CDR3 is built from 14 residues. From germline, CDR1 is ENHRY and CDR2 SYGVKD. Germline trimming cut 4 bases from V and 0 bases from J; bases unmatched to any gene: 2. The CDR3 region has the DNA TGTGCCATCAGTGGCAGCGGGAGCTCCTACGAGCAGTACGTC. It specifies CAISGSGSSYEQYV.

The rearrangement uses TRBV19 and TRBJ1-6, with D possibly being TRBD1 (6 bases). The V gene lost 7 bases and the J gene lost 3 bases, with 13 bases spanning the gap. The germline V gene encodes CDR1 LNHDA and CDR2 SQIVND (reference sequence). The CDR3 consists of 15 residues. The CDR3, as DNA: TGTGCCAGTAAGAACCGGGACATCTATAATTCACCCCTCCACTTT. The encoded protein is CASKNRDIYNSPLHF.